This TCR beta chain was captured by sequencing in a study of blood T cell repertoires in COVID-19. Study summary: Samples came from the United States, Italy and Spain, spanning acute and convalescent COVID-19. The analysed material was cDNA or gDNA that came from T cells, B-cell-depleted T cells, or PBMCs.

In the original processing: Quantification of nucleated cells was approximated via reference gene primer amplification. The assay was immunoSEQ multiplex PCR, and TCRdb's table has in-frame clones only and misses some. V, J and clone size derive from that table, while D and trimming were established from the DNA sequence. The sample lists roughly 60,000 clones, approximately 78% occurring once. Trimming removed 1 base from V and 7 bases from J, with 13 bases in between. Germline V gene data show CDR1 as LNHNV and CDR2 as YYDKDF (reference sequence). The CDR3 is made up of 15 amino acids. The chain combines TRBV15 with TRBJ1-4; no clear D gene. The TCR comes from a human donor in a cohort sampled during active or convalescent COVID-19. The source material was peripheral blood. This chain's CDR3 is CATSRGGGIGEKLFF. CDR3 nucleotides: TGTGCCACCAGCAGAGGAGGCGGGATAGGTGAAAAACTGTTTTTT.